This T cell receptor (beta chain) was recorded in a study of molecular identifiers for immune sequencing clone quantification. This clonotype occurred a few times. MiXCR, run by TCRdb on the PCR reads, gives a single entry per CDR3 protein. Of roughly 630,000 distinct CDR3 sequences listed, 25% are singletons. This TCR was recovered from a human donor in good health. Some libraries in this study had Jurkat cell RNA spiked in. The sequenced material came from naive CD8+ T cells from blood, with Jurkat cell RNA spiked in. Subset here: FACS-sorted CD8+CD4-CCR7+CD45RA+ naive T cells.

This chain's CDR3 is CASSQGPGQMNTEAFF. CDR3 in DNA: TGCGCCAGCAGCCAAGGACCGGGACAGATGAACACTGAAGCTTTCTTT. The chain uses TRBV4-1 and TRBJ1-1; 7 bases agree with TRBD1. The trim removed 1 base at V and 0 bases at J, leaving 5 bases unmatched. Germline-derived CDR1 and CDR2 are MGHRA and YSYEKL. This CDR3 comprises 16 residues.